This passage covers 24 T cell receptor beta chains from one sample sequenced in a study of graft-versus-host responses after intestinal transplantation. Clones were read by immunoSEQ multiplex PCR, and TCRdb kept only the in-frame ones, dropping some. The sample lists about 15,000 clones, approximately 28% occurring once. Researchers placed roughly 200,000 CFSE-labeled responder cells in culture with roughly 200,000 irradiated, violet-dye-labeled stimulator cells. The sequences come from alloreactive CD8+ T cells from a mixed lymphocyte reaction culture, collected before intestinal transplant. Subset given: CFSE-low proliferating T cells sorted from roughly six-day pre-transplant mixed lymphocyte reaction (GvH or HvG direction). These receptors were collected from a human patient who received an intestinal transplant.

The genes are TRBV29-1 and TRBJ1-2; 7 bases line up with TRBD1. V gave up 5 bases and J gave up 4 bases; unmatched junction bases: 10. Germline values: CDR1 SQVTM, CDR2 ANQGSEA. CDR3 length: 14 residues. The CDR3 coding sequence is TGCAGCGTTCTTGACAGGGATAAATTCTATGGCTACACCTTC. It translates to CSVLDRDKFYGYTF.

This clone was counted once. The genes are TRBV27 and TRBJ2-7; D may be TRBD1 (5 bases). Between the trimmed V and J ends, which lost 2 bases and 4 bases, there was a span of 9 bases. The CDR3 is 13 amino acids. Germline V gives CDR1 MNHEY, CDR2 SMNVEV (reference sequence). The DNA of the CDR3 is TGTGCCAGCAGTTTAGGACAAAAATACGAGCAGTACTTC. The encoded protein is CASSLGQKYEQYF.

The genes are TRBV5-8 and TRBJ2-3; D call uncertain. Germline V CDR1 and CDR2: SGHTS, YDEGEE. This CDR3 has 14 residues. Trimming removed 2 bases from V and 2 bases from J, with 9 bases in between. In DNA, the CDR3 is TGTGCCAGCAGCTTCTATAGCCTCACAGATACGCAGTATTTT. Translated, it gives CASSFYSLTDTQYF.

This clone showed up just a few times. The V call is TRBV5-6, the J call TRBJ2-3, with 7 bases lining up with TRBD1. The V gene end was trimmed by 3 bases and the J gene end by 5 bases; junction bases not matched to a gene: 12. Germline loops: CDR1 SGHDT, CDR2 YYEEEE. This CDR3 spans 16 amino acids. CDR3 nucleotide sequence: TGTGCCAGCAGCTGGGCCCGACAGGGTAAGAAAGATACGCAGTATTTT. This sequence encodes CASSWARQGKKDTQYF.

This clone is medium-sized by share. Distinct nucleotide sequences in the sample also encode this CDR3. V gene TRBV25-1 combines with J gene TRBJ1-1; 7 bases match TRBD1. CDR1 is MGHDK, CDR2 SYGVNS, per germline. This CDR3 has 14 residues. Trimming removed 1 base from V and 1 base from J; junction bases left unmatched: 0. For the CDR3, the DNA is TGTGCCAGCAGTGAATGGGACAGGAACACTGAAGCTTTCTTT. Its protein product is CASSEWDRNTEAFF.

This clone is medium-sized within its sample. This chain uses TRBV6-6 with TRBJ1-1, with D possibly TRBD1 on 5 matching bases. V was shortened by 6 bases and J by 6 bases, with 11 bases between the two germline ends. The length of the CDR3 is 12 residues. Germline V gives CDR1 MNHNY, CDR2 SVGAGI (reference sequence). For the CDR3, the DNA is TGTGCCAGCAGCCAGGGTCCGTCTGAAGCTTTCTTT. It translates to CASSQGPSEAFF.

There are a few counts of this clone. V usage is TRBV29-1 and J usage is TRBJ1-2; no definite D call. The CDR3 is 11 amino acids. Trimming pared 5 bases from V and 8 bases from J, leaving 12 bases between. Germline values: CDR1 SQVTM, CDR2 ANQGSEA. CDR3 sequence reads: CSVPDNMGYTF. The DNA of the CDR3 is TGCAGCGTTCCAGACAATATGGGCTACACCTTC.

Only one count was recorded for this clone. The chain combines TRBV2 with TRBJ2-5; 7 nucleotides line up with TRBD1. This CDR3 contains 14 residues. Germline trimming cut 5 bases from V and 5 bases from J; bases unmatched to any gene: 8. Per the germline V gene, CDR1 is SNHLY and CDR2 is FYNNEI. CDR3: CASSKDRRRETQYF. The CDR3 coding sequence is TGTGCCAGCAGTAAGGACAGGCGGAGGGAGACCCAGTACTTC.

This clone occurred a few times. The chain is built from TRBV6-5 and TRBJ1-1; perhaps TRBD1 as D (6 bases). This CDR3 has 15 residues. Trimming removed 0 bases at V and 1 base at J, with 9 bases between. In germline, CDR1 is MNHEY, CDR2 SVGAGI. DNA for the CDR3: TGTGCCAGCAGTTACTCGATCAGGGGGAACACTGAAGCTTTCTTT. This sequence encodes CASSYSIRGNTEAFF.

This clone was found a few times. A single base separates this from a much larger clone, so it may be a read error. The same CDR3 is also encoded by other DNA sequences in this sample. The J gene is TRBJ2-3, the V gene TRBV4-1, with 12 bases aligning to TRBD2. Germline CDR1 and CDR2: MGHRA and YSYEKL. J lost 2 bases, V lost 4 bases, and 4 bases had no gene match. The CDR3 is 16 amino acids. The CDR3 is CASSLWTSGVTDTQYF. The CDR3 nucleotides are TGCGCCAGCAGCCTCTGGACTAGCGGGGTCACAGATACGCAGTATTTT.

The chain couples TRBV15 to TRBJ1-1; the D is unclear. CDR1 is LNHNV, CDR2 YYDKDF, per germline (reference sequence). The CDR3 covers 16 residues. Deletions cut 0 bases from V and 1 base from J, with 12 bases between. The CDR3 protein is CATSREGNWGNTEAFF. Written as DNA, the CDR3 is TGTGCCACCAGCAGAGAAGGGAACTGGGGGAACACTGAAGCTTTCTTT.

This clone appeared a single time. V usage is TRBV19 and J usage is TRBJ2-5; 10 bases align to TRBD1. This CDR3 contains 13 residues. V dropped 8 bases and J dropped 5; count of bases not matched to a gene: 5. CDR1 is LNHDA, CDR2 SQIVND, per germline (reference sequence). CDR3 sequence reads: CASRQGADETQYF. The CDR3 DNA follows: TGTGCCAGTCGACAGGGGGCGGATGAGACCCAGTACTTC.

This clone turned up a few times. This chain connects TRBV6-1 to TRBJ2-7, with 9 bases that match TRBD2. The CDR3 is 15 residues long. Germline trimming cut 1 base from V and 7 bases from J; bases unmatched to any gene: 8. CDR1 is MNHNS, CDR2 SASEGT, per germline. The CDR3 spells CASSEVVAGAGEQYF. Written as DNA, the CDR3 is TGTGCCAGCAGTGAAGTAGTAGCGGGAGCGGGAGAGCAGTACTTC.

Turning to this clone: A far larger clone is just one base off, so this is likely a read error. Different DNA sequences within this sample yield the same CDR3. The chain has TRBV5-4 and TRBJ1-1; unclear D gene. Looked up from germline, CDR1 is SGHNT and CDR2 is YYREEE (reference sequence). Trimming removed 4 bases from V and 2 bases from J, with 15 bases in between. This CDR3 is 15 amino acids long. DNA for the CDR3: TGTGCCAGCAGCCAAGATGAGAACAGTAACACTGAAGCTTTCTTT. This translates into CASSQDENSNTEAFF. The full variable domain, rest sourced from reference TRBV5-4 and TRBJ1-1, is ETGVTQSPTHLIKTRGQQVTLRCSSQSGHNTVSWYQQALGQGPQFIFQYYREEENGRGNFPPRFSGLQFPNYSSELNVNALELDDSALYLCASSQDENSNTEAFFGQGTRLTVV.

This clone is labeled as medium-sized. V usage is TRBV6-5 and J usage is TRBJ2-7; TRBD1 agrees at 8 bases. Germline lookup yields CDR1 MNHEY and CDR2 SVGAGI. The CDR3 totals 15 residues. The J segment lost 1 base and the V segment lost 2 bases, leaving 4 bases of the junction unmatched. In nucleotides, the CDR3 is TGTGCCAGCAGTTACGGGGGGACAGGTTCCTACGAGCAGTACTTC. Its protein product is CASSYGGTGSYEQYF.

Concerning this clone itself: This specimen includes other DNA sequences encoding the same CDR3. The V call is TRBV6-5, the J call TRBJ1-2; perhaps TRBD1 as D (6 bases). Germline values: CDR1 MNHEY, CDR2 SVGAGI. Between the trimmed V and J ends, which lost 3 bases and 8 bases, there was a span of 13 bases. This CDR3 comprises 13 residues. CDR3 nucleotides: TGTGCCAGCAGTTATGGGGGCTCGGGGGGCTACACCTTC. Amino acid sequence: CASSYGGSGGYTF.

The chain is built from TRBV7-4 and TRBJ2-7, with unresolved D. Deletions cut 7 bases from V and 3 bases from J, with 13 bases between. Germline V lookup: CDR1 SGHVT, CDR2 SQSDAQ. The CDR3 length is 13 residues. The CDR3 region has the DNA TGTGCCAGCACCCCGGACGGAGTCTACGAGCAGTACTTC. Translating gives CASTPDGVYEQYF. Full variable domain (missing parts from reference TRBV7-4 and TRBJ2-7): GAGVSQSPRYKVAKRGRDVALRCDSISGHVTLYWYRQTLGQGSEVLTYSQSDAQRDKSGRPSGRFSAERPERSVSTLKIQRTEQGDSAVYLCASTPDGVYEQYFGPGTRLTVT.

This chain uses TRBV6-6 with TRBJ2-1, with 7 bases lining up with TRBD2. V shed 0 bases and J 10 bases; nucleotides not matched to a gene: 3. This CDR3 is 13 amino acids long. The germline V gene encodes CDR1 MNHNY and CDR2 SVGAGI (reference sequence). CDR3 bases: TGTGCCAGCAGTTACTCGTGGGAGGGCGAGCAGTTCTTC. Its translation is CASSYSWEGEQFF.

This chain links TRBV11-2 with TRBJ2-7; D is unresolved. V was trimmed by 2 bases and J by 3 bases, leaving 8 bases between them. The CDR3 has 13 residues. The germline V gene has CDR1 SGHAT and CDR2 FQNNGV. The CDR3, as DNA: TGTGCCAGCAGCTTATCCCCCCTCTACGAGCAGTACTTC. It translates to CASSLSPLYEQYF.

Of note for this clone: A read error may account for a junction end that differs from germline. Other DNA sequences in the sample encode the same CDR3. V usage is TRBV28 and J usage is TRBJ2-7; 15 bases fit TRBD2. This CDR3 contains 16 residues. Germline values: CDR1 MDHEN, CDR2 SYDVKM. In nucleotides, the CDR3 is TGTGCTAGCAGTCTCGGACTAGCGGGAGGGTACTACGAGCAGTACTTC. It specifies CASSLGLAGGYYEQYF. Complete variable domain (other parts from reference TRBV28 and TRBJ2-7): DVKVTQSSRYLVKRTGEKVFLECVQDMDHENMFWYRQDPGLGLRLIYFSYDVKMKEKGDIPEGYSVSREKKERFSLILESASTNQTSMYLCASSLGLAGGYYEQYFGPGTRLTVT.

The chain is built from TRBV2 and TRBJ1-6, with 9 nucleotides matching TRBD1. The germline gives CDR1 SNHLY, CDR2 FYNNEI. This CDR3 region has 17 residues. After removal of 2 bases from V and 10 bases from J, the junction contained 12 bases not matched to a gene. The CDR3 coding sequence is TGTGCCAGCAGTGAATGGGAAGGGGGACAGGGAGAGTCACCCCTCCACTTT. Protein product: CASSEWEGGQGESPLHF. The entire variable domain, with the rest obtained from reference TRBV2 and TRBJ1-6, is as follows: EPEVTQTPSHQVTQMGQEVILRCVPISNHLYFYWYRQILGQKVEFLVSFYNNEISEKSEIFDDQFSVERPDGSNFTLKIRSTKLEDSAMYFCASSEWEGGQGESPLHFGNGTRLTVT.

This chain links TRBV5-4 with TRBJ1-1, with D possibly TRBD1 on 5 matching bases. In germline, CDR1 is SGHNT, CDR2 YYREEE (reference sequence). The V and J ends lost 3 bases and 7 bases respectively, with 10 bases between them. CDR3 length equals 12 residues. For the CDR3, the DNA is TGTGCCAGCAGCTGGGGGAGGAATGAAGCTTTCTTT. Translating gives CASSWGRNEAFF.

The V and J genes are TRBV27 and TRBJ2-7, with D perhaps TRBD2 (7 bases). This CDR3 contains 14 residues. Trimming removed 4 bases at V and 5 bases at J, with 15 bases between. CDR1 and CDR2 from the germline V gene are MNHEY and SMNVEV (reference sequence). DNA of the CDR3: TGTGCCAGCAGTTGGGGGGGCGCGTTGAACGAGCAGTACTTC. It yields the protein CASSWGGALNEQYF.

The gene calls are TRBV5-1 and TRBJ1-2; D uncertain. CDR3 length: 14 amino acids. The V end lost 1 base, the J end lost 4 bases, and 11 bases lay between the germline ends. Germline loops: CDR1 SGHRS, CDR2 YFSETQ. The chain's CDR3 is CASSLFSGLYGYTF. The CDR3 DNA is TGCGCCAGCAGCTTGTTTTCGGGTCTCTATGGCTACACCTTC.